Below are 20 T cell receptor beta chains sequenced from a single sample in a study of T-cell reconstitution after alpha-beta-depleted transplantation in children. Unique molecular identifiers were used to barcode this TCRbeta library. TCRdb re-derived calls from the PCR reads in MiXCR, one entry per CDR3 protein. The sample has approximately 1,000,000 distinct CDR3 sequences, about 29% seen once. This material consisted of PBMCs, mostly from graft donor cells, taken 360 days after TCRalphabeta/CD19-depleted stem cell transplant. These receptors all stem from a boy under two years old who had a stem cell transplant for SCID, so the T cells may come from the graft donor.

The chain joins TRBV12-3 or TRBV12-4 to TRBJ1-5; weak D call: TRBD1 (5 bases). Trimming pared 2 bases from V and 8 bases from J, leaving 13 bases between. This CDR3 region has 14 residues. CDR3 in amino acids: CASSLLGEREPQHF. CDR3 DNA sequence: TGTGCCAGCAGTTTACTGGGGGAAAGGGAGCCCCAGCATTTT.

This clonotype occurred a few times. The V and J genes are TRBV3-1 and TRBJ2-7, with a tentative D call TRBD2 (5 bases). The germline CDR1 and CDR2 sequences are LGHDT and YNNKEL (reference sequence). The CDR3 is made up of 17 amino acids. V gave up 1 base and J gave up 6 bases, with 22 bases separating them. CDR3 in amino acids: CASSQGGRRSPRGEQYF. The CDR3 coding sequence is TGTGCCAGCAGCCAAGGTGGACGCAGGAGCCCCCGGGGCGAGCAGTACTTC.

This clonotype was detected once. The V and J genes are TRBV12-3 or TRBV12-4 and TRBJ2-2; 8 bases align to TRBD1. CDR3 length equals 18 residues. Unmatched junction bases numbered 12, after V lost 5 bases and J lost 1 base. CDR3 nucleotides: TGTGCCAGCAGTGGCAGGGGGCCAGGTCCGGGGAACACCGGGGAGCTGTTTTTT. Its translation: CASSGRGPGPGNTGELFF.

This clonotype came up a few times. V is TRBV20-1 and J is TRBJ1-1, with 7 bases fitting TRBD1. CDR3 length equals 13 residues. V was pared by 1 base and J by 4 bases, with 3 bases of the junction left unmatched. Germline CDR1 reads DFQATT; CDR2 reads SNEGSKA (reference sequence). CDR3 in DNA: TGCAGTGCTAGAGCAGACAGGGCCACTGAAGCTTTCTTT. Residues: CSARADRATEAFF.

CDR3 residues: CASSPHSSGNTIYF. The DNA for the CDR3 is TGTGCCAGCAGCCCACACAGCTCTGGAAACACCATATATTTT. The chain recombines TRBV6-2 or TRBV6-3 with TRBJ1-3, with no clear D. The V end was cut by 6 bases, the J end by 0 bases, with 9 bases between. Germline values: CDR1 MNHEY, CDR2 SVGEGT. The CDR3 extends over 14 amino acids.

The rearrangement links TRBV3-1 to TRBJ2-5; no clear D. The germline V gene encodes CDR1 LGHDT and CDR2 YNNKEL (reference sequence). This CDR3 is 14 amino acids long. Trimming shortened V by 4 bases and J by 1 base, and 10 bases separated the two germline ends. CDR3 region: CASSLRSLQETQYF. The CDR3 nucleotides read TGTGCCAGCAGCCTCCGGAGCCTCCAAGAGACCCAGTACTTC.

The rearrangement uses TRBV4-1 and TRBJ2-7; 14 bases line up with TRBD2. This CDR3 has 16 residues. CDR1 MGHRA and CDR2 YSYEKL come from the germline V gene. The V and J ends lost 2 bases and 2 bases, in that order; junction bases with no gene match: 2. This CDR3 is CASSQRGLAGAYEQYF. The CDR3 nucleotides are TGCGCCAGCAGCCAAAGGGGACTAGCGGGGGCCTACGAGCAGTACTTC.

This clonotype was counted only a few times. The chain employs TRBV10-3 and TRBJ2-2; D is unresolved. CDR1 is ENHRY, CDR2 SYGVKD, per germline. The CDR3 sequence is 14 residues long. With 11 bases removed from V and 1 base from J, the gap between germline ends came to 14 bases. CDR3 bases: TGTGCCTCCCGGGCCCGCGAGAACACCGGGGAGCTGTTTTTT. Translated: CASRARENTGELFF.

This clonotype was observed a few times. The gene calls are TRBV2 and TRBJ2-7; 8 bases align to TRBD1. The J segment lost 3 bases and the V segment lost 7 bases, leaving 14 bases of the junction unmatched. Germline assignment: CDR1 SNHLY and CDR2 FYNNEI. The CDR3 length is 16 residues. The CDR3 protein is CASTSFQGAVGYEQYF. The CDR3 DNA sequence: TGTGCCAGCACCTCCTTTCAGGGGGCCGTAGGCTACGAGCAGTACTTC.

The V call is TRBV29-1, the J call TRBJ2-5; TRBD2 might be the D (6 bases). The CDR3 is made up of 12 amino acids. The V end was cut by 4 bases, the J end by 2 bases, with 8 bases between. Germline V gene sequence: CDR1 SQVTM, CDR2 ANQGSEA. CDR3 region: CSVVGLQETQYF. In nucleotides, the CDR3 is TGCAGCGTTGTGGGACTTCAAGAGACCCAGTACTTC. The full variable domain, rest sourced from reference TRBV29-1 and TRBJ2-5, is SAVISQKPSRDICQRGTSLTIQCQVDSQVTMMFWYRQQPGQSLTLIATANQGSEATYESGFVIDKFPISRPNLTFSTLTVSNMSPEDSSIYLCSVVGLQETQYFGPGTRLLVL.

This chain joins TRBV5-1 and TRBJ1-1; no firm D call. The CDR3 extends over 13 amino acids. Germline-derived CDR1 and CDR2 are SGHRS and YFSETQ. V gave up 0 bases and J gave up 3 bases, with 6 bases separating them. The CDR3 loop is CASSLALYTEAFF. The DNA of the CDR3 is TGCGCCAGCAGCTTGGCCCTTTACACTGAAGCTTTCTTT.

This clonotype was seen ten or more times. The J gene is TRBJ2-3, the V gene TRBV20-1, with D tentatively TRBD2 (5 bases). The V and J ends lost 1 base and 0 bases respectively, with 8 bases between them. The CDR3 is 14 residues long. Germline V lookup: CDR1 DFQATT, CDR2 SNEGSKA (reference sequence). The CDR3 DNA reads TGCAGTGCTAGAGTCGGGGTTAGCACAGATACGCAGTATTTT. Amino acids: CSARVGVSTDTQYF.

This clonotype was seen a few times. As DNA, the CDR3 is TGTGCCACCAGTGACCCCGGAGGGGGGAATGGAGATACGCAGTATTTT. Translating it yields CATSDPGGGNGDTQYF. The rearrangement joins TRBV24-1 to TRBJ2-3; D is possibly TRBD1 or TRBD2 (6 bases each). CDR1 and CDR2 (germline): KGHDR, SFDVKD. The ends were cut back, 4 bases at V and 5 bases at J, with 18 bases in the middle. The CDR3 spans 16 residues.

This clonotype has just a few counts. The chain uses TRBV2 and TRBJ2-1, with D maybe TRBD2 (6 bases). Germline V gene lookup returns CDR1 SNHLY and CDR2 FYNNEI. The CDR3 contains 15 residues. The germline V and J ends were trimmed by 8 bases and 0 bases, with 14 bases remaining between them. The CDR3, as DNA: TGTGCCAGCGCAGGACGGGAGCTCTCCTACAATGAGCAGTTCTTC. Translated, it gives CASAGRELSYNEQFF.

This chain uses TRBV20-1 with TRBJ2-3; D possibly matches TRBD1 or TRBD2 (6 bases each). V lost 3 bases to trimming and J lost 3 bases, with 13 bases between them. The CDR3 loop spans 14 amino acids. The germline CDR1 and CDR2 sequences are DFQATT and SNEGSKA (reference sequence). The CDR3 spells CSASGRGQTDTQYF. The CDR3 bases are TGCAGTGCTAGTGGTCGGGGGCAGACAGATACGCAGTATTTT.

The genes are TRBV20-1 and TRBJ1-3; 10 bases are a match to TRBD1. V trimming: 0 bases; J trimming: 0 bases; junction bases outside the gene matches: 14. CDR1 is DFQATT and CDR2 is SNEGSKA in the germline V gene (reference sequence). The length of the CDR3 is 20 residues. CDR3 nucleotide sequence: TGCAGTGCTAGAGATTGGGGACAGGGGATGTGGGGGCTCTCTGGAAACACCATATATTTT. Translation gives CSARDWGQGMWGLSGNTIYF.

This sequence joins TRBV7-9 and TRBJ1-5; 8 positions agree with TRBD1. Trimming at V came to 2 bases and at J to 1 base, leaving 4 bases not matched to a gene. The CDR3 is made up of 16 amino acids. Per germline, CDR1 SEHNR and CDR2 FQNEAQ (reference sequence). CDR3 coding DNA: TGTGCCAGCAGCTTACGGGGACAGGCGAGCAATCAGCCCCAGCATTTT. It translates to CASSLRGQASNQPQHF.

This clonotype has more than one count but fewer than ten. This chain links TRBV28 with TRBJ1-5; D is unclear. The CDR3 extends over 15 amino acids. Trimming left V 7 bases short and J 7 bases short, with 20 bases between. Germline lookup yields CDR1 MDHEN and CDR2 SYDVKM. CDR3: CASTYTSLEVQPQHF. Written as DNA, the CDR3 is TGTGCCAGCACCTATACCTCCCTTGAAGTCCAGCCCCAGCATTTT.

This chain joins TRBV2 and TRBJ2-1; the match to TRBD2 covers 11 bases. The CDR3 covers 15 residues. CDR1 SNHLY and CDR2 FYNNEI come from the germline V gene. After removal of 7 bases from V and 5 bases from J, the junction contained 7 bases not matched to a gene. CDR3 bases: TGTGCCAGCAAAAGAGGGGGACTAGCGGACAATGAGCAGTTCTTC. It encodes CASKRGGLADNEQFF.

This clonotype was seen more than once but under ten times. The CDR3 DNA reads TGCAGCGTTGGGACGCTGGACGGCGCCGATCAGTACTTC. As protein: CSVGTLDGADQYF. The J gene is TRBJ2-7, the V gene TRBV29-1, with D unresolved. Trimming removed 4 bases from V and 10 bases from J, with 20 bases in between. In germline, CDR1 is SQVTM, CDR2 ANQGSEA. This CDR3 has 13 amino acids.